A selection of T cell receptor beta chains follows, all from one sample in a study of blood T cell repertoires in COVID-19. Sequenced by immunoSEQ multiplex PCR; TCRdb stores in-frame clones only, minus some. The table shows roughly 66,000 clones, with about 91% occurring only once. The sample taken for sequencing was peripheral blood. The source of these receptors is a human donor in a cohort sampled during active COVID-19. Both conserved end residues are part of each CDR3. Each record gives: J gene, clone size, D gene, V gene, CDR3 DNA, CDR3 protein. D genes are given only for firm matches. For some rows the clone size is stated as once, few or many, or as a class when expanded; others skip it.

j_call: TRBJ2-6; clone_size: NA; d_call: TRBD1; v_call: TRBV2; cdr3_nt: TGTGCCAGCACCGGGACAGTCTCTGGGGCCAACGTCCTGACTTTC; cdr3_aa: CASTGTVSGANVLTF
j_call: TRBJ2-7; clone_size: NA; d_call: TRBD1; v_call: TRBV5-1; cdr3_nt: TGCGCCAGCAGCTTGCGGCAGGGGGCAAACGAGCAGTACTTC; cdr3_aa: CASSLRQGANEQYF
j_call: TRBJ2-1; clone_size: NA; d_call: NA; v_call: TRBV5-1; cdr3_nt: TGCGCCAGCAGACCTAGCTCCTACAATGAGCAGTTCTTC; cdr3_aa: CASRPSSYNEQFF
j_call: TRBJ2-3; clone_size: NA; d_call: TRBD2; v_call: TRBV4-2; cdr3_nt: TGTGCCAGCAGCCATCAGACTAGCGGGAGTACAGATACGCAGTATTTT; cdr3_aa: CASSHQTSGSTDTQYF
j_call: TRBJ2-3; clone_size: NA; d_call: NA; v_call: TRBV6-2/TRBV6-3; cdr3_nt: TGTGCCAGCAGTTACGCCTCCTCCGGTCACACAGATACGCAGTATTTT; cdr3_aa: CASSYASSGHTDTQYF
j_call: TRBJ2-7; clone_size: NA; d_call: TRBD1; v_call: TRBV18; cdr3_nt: TGTGCCAGCTCACCACCAGTCGGACAGGGGGCGGACGAGCAGTACTTC; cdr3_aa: CASSPPVGQGADEQYF
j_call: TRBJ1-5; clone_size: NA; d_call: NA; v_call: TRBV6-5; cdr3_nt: TGTGCCAGCAGTTACGGCGGAAATCAGCCCCAGCATTTT; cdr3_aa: CASSYGGNQPQHF
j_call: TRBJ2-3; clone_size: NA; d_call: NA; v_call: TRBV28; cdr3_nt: TGTGCCAGCAAGCTAGCGCGGAGCACAGATACGCAGTATTTT; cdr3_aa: CASKLARSTDTQYF
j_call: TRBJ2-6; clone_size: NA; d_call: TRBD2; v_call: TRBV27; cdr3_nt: TGTGCCAGCAGTTTACTCCCAGGGAGGGGATTACTTGGGGCCAACGTCCTGACTTTC; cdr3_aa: CASSLLPGRGLLGANVLTF
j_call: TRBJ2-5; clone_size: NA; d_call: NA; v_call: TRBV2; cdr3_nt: TGTGCCAGCAGTGCGCCAACAGGAAAAGAGACCCAGTACTTC; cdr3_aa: CASSAPTGKETQYF
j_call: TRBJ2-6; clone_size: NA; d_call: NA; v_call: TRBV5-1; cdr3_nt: TGCGCCAGCAGCCTATACTCTGGGGCCAACGTCCTGACTTTC; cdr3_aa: CASSLYSGANVLTF
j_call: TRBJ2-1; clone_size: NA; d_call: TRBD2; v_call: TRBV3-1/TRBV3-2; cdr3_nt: TGTGCCAGCAGCCAAGCTTCGGCGGGACTAGGCCTGCGGAGCTCCTACAATGAGCAGTTCTTC; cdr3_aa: CASSQASAGLGLRSSYNEQFF
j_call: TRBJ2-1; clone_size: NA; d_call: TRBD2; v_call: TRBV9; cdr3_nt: TGTGCCAGCAGCCCCCGGACTAGCGGGAGTGTCAATGAGCAGTTCTTC; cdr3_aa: CASSPRTSGSVNEQFF
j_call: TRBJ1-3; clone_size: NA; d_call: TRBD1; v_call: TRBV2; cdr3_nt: TGTGCCAGCAGTGAAGCAGAGACAGGGGGCAAAAACACCATATATTTT; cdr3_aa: CASSEAETGGKNTIYF
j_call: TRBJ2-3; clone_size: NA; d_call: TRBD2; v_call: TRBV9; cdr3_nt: TGTGCCAGCAGCGGGACTAGCGGGGGGTTCGGCACAGATACGCAGTATTTT; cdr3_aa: CASSGTSGGFGTDTQYF
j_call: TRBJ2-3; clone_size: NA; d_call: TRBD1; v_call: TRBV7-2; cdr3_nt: TGTGCCAGCAGCTTGGGACAGGGGAGGACAGATACGCAGTATTTT; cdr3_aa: CASSLGQGRTDTQYF
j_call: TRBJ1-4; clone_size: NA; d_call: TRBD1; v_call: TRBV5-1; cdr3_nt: TGCGCCAGCAGCTTCCGCGGACAGGGTATTACTGCAACTAATGAAAAACTGTTTTTT; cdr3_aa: CASSFRGQGITATNEKLFF
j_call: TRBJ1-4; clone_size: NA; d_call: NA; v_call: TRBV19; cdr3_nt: TGTGCCAGTAGGGTTACGGCCCAGACCAGGAATGAAAAACTGTTTTTT; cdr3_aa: CASRVTAQTRNEKLFF
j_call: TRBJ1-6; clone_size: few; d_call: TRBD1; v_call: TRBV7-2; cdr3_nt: TGTGCCAGCAGCTTAGCGGGAAGGGCGACAGGGGGATCACCCCTCCACTTT; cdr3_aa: CASSLAGRATGGSPLHF
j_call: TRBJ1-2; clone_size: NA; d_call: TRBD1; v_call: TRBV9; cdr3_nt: TGTGCCAGCAGCGTAGGGAGACCCGACAGGGGGCTTGACTATGGCTACACCTTC; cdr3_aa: CASSVGRPDRGLDYGYTF
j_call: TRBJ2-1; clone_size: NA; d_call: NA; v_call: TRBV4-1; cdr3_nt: TGCGCCAGCAGCCAAGATTTCATCGAGCAGTTCTTC; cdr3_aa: CASSQDFIEQFF
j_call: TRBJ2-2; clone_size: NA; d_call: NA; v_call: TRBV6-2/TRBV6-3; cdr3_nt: TGTGCCAGCAGTCAGGGCCCGAACACCGGGGAGCTGTTTTTT; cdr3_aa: CASSQGPNTGELFF
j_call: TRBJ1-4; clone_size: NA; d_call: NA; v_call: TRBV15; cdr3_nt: TGTGCCACCAGCAGAGAGCTGGGTCGGGAGAATGAAAAACTGTTTTTT; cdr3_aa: CATSRELGRENEKLFF
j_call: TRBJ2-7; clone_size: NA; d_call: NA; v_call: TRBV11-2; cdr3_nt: TGTGCCAGCAGCTTATTCCCCAGATACGAGCAGTACTTC; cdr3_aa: CASSLFPRYEQYF
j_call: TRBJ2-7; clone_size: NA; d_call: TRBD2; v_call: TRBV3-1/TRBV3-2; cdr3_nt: TGTGCCAGCAGCCTCGGACTAGCGGGAGACTACGAGCAGTACTTC; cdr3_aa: CASSLGLAGDYEQYF
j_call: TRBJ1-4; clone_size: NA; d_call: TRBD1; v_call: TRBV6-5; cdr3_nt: TGTGCCAGCAGCAGACAGGGTAATGAAAAACTGTTTTTT; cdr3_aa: CASSRQGNEKLFF
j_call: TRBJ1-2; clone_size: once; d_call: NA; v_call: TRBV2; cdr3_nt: TGTGCCAGCAGTGAAGAAGGAGTCAGTCGGGGTGGTTACACCTTC; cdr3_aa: CASSEEGVSRGGYTF
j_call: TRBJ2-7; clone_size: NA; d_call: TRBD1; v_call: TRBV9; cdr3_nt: TGTGCCAGCAGCGTAGGGACAGGAACCTACGAGCAGTACTTC; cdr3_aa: CASSVGTGTYEQYF
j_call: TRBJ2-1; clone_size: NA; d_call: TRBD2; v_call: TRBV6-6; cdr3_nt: TGTGCCAGCAGTTACGTGGCGGGAGTGGAGCAGTTCTTC; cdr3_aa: CASSYVAGVEQFF
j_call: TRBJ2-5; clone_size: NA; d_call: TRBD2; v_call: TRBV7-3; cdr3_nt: TGTGCCAGCAGCCCGGGCCCGGGGCTAGCGGAAGAGACCCAGTACTTC; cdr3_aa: CASSPGPGLAEETQYF
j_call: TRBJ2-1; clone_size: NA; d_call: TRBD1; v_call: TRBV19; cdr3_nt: TGTGCCAGTAGCCTCGACGTCAGGACAGGGGCGGACAATGAGCAGTTCTTC; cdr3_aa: CASSLDVRTGADNEQFF
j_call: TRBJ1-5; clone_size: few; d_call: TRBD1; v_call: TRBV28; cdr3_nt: TGTGCCAGCAGACCGGGACAGGGGGGTCAGCCCCAGCATTTT; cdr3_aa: CASRPGQGGQPQHF
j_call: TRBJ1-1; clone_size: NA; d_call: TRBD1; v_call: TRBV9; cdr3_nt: TGTGCCAGCAGCGGAGGGACAGGGGGCAACACTGAAGCTTTCTTT; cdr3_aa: CASSGGTGGNTEAFF
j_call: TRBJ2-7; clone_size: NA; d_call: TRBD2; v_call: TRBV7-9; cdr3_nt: TGTGCCAGCAGCTTAGCCTCTAGCGGGGCTGGACCCCACGAGCAGTACTTC; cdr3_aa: CASSLASSGAGPHEQYF
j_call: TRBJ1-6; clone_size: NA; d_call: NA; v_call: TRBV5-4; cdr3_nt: TGTGCCAGCAGCGACGAGGGGGTGAGGTCACCCCTCCACTTT; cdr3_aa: CASSDEGVRSPLHF
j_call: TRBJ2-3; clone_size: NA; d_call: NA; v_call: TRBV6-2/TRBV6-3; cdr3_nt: TGTGCCAGCAGTTACTCGTCGCTAGCTACTTCGCAGTATTTT; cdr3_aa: CASSYSSLATSQYF
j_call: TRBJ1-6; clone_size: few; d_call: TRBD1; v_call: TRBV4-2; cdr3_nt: TGTGCCAGCAGCCTTCGACAGGGGTTCATAGGTAATTCACCCCTCCACTTT; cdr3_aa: CASSLRQGFIGNSPLHF
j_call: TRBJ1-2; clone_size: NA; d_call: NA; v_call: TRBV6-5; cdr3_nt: TGTGCCAGCCAGAGGACAGCCCTACTTCAGAGGGGCTACACCTTC; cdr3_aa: CASQRTALLQRGYTF
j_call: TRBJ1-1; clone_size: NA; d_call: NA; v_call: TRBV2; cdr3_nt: TGTGCCAACAACCCTGGGACACTCGTAGAAGCTTTCTTT; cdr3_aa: CANNPGTLVEAFF